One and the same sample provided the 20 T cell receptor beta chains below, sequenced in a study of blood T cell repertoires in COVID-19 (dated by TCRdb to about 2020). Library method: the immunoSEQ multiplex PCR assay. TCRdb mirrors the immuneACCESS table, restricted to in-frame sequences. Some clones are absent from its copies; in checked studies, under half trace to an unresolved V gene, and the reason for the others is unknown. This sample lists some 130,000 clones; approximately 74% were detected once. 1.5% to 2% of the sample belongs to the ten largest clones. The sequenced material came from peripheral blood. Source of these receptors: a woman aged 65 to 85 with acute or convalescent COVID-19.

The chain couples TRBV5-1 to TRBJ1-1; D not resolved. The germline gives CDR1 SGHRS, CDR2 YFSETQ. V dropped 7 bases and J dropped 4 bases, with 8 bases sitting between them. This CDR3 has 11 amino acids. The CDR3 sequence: CASRRGTEAFF. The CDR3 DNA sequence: TGCGCCAGCCGGCGGGGCACTGAAGCTTTCTTT.

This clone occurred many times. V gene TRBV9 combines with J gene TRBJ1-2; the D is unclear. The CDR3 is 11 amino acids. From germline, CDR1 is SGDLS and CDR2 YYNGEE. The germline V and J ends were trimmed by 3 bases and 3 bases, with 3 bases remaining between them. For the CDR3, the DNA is TGTGCCAGCAGCGGGCACTATGGCTACACCTTC. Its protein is CASSGHYGYTF.

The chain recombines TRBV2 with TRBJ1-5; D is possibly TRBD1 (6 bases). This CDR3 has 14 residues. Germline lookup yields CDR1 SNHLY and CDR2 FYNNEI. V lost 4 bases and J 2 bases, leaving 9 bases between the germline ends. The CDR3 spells CASSGRGGNQPQHF. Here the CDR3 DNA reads TGTGCCAGCAGTGGCAGGGGTGGCAATCAGCCCCAGCATTTT.

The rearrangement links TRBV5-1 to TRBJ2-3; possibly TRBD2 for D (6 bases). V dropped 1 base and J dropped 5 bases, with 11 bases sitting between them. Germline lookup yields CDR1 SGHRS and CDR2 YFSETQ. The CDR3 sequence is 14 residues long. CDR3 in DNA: TGCGCCAGCAGCTTGCCTAGCGCCGTAGATACGCAGTATTTT. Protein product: CASSLPSAVDTQYF.

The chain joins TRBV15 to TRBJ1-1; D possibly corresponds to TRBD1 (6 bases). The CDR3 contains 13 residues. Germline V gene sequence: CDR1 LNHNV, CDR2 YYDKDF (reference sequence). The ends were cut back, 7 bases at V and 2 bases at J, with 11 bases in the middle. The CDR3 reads CATTTGLNTEAFF. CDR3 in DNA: TGTGCCACCACCACAGGGTTAAACACTGAAGCTTTCTTT.

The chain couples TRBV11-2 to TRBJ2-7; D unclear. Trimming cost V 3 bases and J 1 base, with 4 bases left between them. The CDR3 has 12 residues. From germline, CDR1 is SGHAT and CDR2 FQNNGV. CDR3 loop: CASSFTSYEQYF. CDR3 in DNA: TGTGCCAGCAGCTTTACATCCTACGAGCAGTACTTC.

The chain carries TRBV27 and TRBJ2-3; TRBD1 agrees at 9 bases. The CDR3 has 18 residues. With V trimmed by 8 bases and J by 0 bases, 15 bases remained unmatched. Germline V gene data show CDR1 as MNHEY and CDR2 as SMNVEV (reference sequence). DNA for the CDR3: TGTGCCAGCCTCCCGAGGACAGGGGCCCTTCTTAGCACAGATACGCAGTATTTT. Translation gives CASLPRTGALLSTDTQYF.

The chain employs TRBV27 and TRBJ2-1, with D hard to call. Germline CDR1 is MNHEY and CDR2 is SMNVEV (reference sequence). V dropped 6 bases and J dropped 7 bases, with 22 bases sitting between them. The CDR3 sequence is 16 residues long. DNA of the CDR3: TGTGCCAGCAGCCCAAGTGGCTTACCCTCTGGTAATGAGCAGTTCTTC. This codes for CASSPSGLPSGNEQFF.

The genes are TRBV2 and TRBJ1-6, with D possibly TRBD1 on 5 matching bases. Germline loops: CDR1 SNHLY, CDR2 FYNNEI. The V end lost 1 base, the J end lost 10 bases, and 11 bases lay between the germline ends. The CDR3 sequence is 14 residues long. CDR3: CASSEGQGGSPLHF. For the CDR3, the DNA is TGTGCCAGCAGTGAAGGGCAGGGAGGATCACCCCTCCACTTT.

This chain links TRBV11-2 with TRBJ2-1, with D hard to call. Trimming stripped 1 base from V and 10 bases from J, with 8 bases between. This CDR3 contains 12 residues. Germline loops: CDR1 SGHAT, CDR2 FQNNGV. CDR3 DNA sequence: TGTGCCAGCAGCTTAGTGTCGGTGGAGCAGTTCTTC. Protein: CASSLVSVEQFF.

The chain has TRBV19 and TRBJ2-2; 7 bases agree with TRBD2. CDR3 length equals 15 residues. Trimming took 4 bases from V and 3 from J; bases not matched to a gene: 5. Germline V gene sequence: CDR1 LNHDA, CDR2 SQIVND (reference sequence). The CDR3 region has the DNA TGTGCCAGTAGTAAGTCTAGCGGATACACCGGGGAGCTGTTTTTT. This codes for CASSKSSGYTGELFF.

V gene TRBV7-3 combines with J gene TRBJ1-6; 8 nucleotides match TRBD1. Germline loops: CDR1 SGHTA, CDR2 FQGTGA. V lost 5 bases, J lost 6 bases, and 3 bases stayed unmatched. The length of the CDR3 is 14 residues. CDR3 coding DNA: TGTGCCAGCAGCCAGGGGGCAAGTAATTCACCCCTCCACTTT. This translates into CASSQGASNSPLHF.

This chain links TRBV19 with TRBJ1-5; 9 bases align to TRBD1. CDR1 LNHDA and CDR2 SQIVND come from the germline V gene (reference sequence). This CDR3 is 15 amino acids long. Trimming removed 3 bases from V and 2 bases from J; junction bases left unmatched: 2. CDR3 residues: CASSMDRGGNQPQHF. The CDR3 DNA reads TGTGCCAGTAGTATGGACAGGGGTGGCAATCAGCCCCAGCATTTT.

The CDR3 protein is CASSDHLGAANQPQHF. Written as DNA, the CDR3 is TGTGCCAGCAGTGACCATCTAGGGGCAGCTAATCAGCCCCAGCATTTT. The chain has TRBV6-1 and TRBJ1-5; a weak D match, TRBD1 (5 bases). The germline CDR1 and CDR2 sequences are MNHNS and SASEGT. The CDR3 totals 16 residues. Trimming took off 3 bases at V and 4 bases at J, with 16 bases between the two ends.

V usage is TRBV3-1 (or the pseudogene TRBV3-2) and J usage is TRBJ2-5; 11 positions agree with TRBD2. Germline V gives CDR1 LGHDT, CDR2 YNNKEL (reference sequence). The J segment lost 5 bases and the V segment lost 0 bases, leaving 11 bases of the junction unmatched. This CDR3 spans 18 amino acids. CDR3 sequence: CASSQDWVAGGTAETQYF. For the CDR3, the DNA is TGTGCCAGCAGCCAAGACTGGGTAGCGGGGGGGACCGCGGAGACCCAGTACTTC.

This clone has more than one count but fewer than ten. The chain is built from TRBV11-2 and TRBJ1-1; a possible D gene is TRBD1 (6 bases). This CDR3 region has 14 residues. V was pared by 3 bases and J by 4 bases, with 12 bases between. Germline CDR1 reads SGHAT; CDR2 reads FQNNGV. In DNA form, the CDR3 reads TGTGCCAGCAGCTTTGGACAGCCCCCCACTGAAGCTTTCTTT. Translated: CASSFGQPPTEAFF.

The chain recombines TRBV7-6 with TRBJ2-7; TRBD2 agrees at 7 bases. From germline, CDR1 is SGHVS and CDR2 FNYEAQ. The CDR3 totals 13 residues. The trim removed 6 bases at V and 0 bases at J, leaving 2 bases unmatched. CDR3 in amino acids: CASRAGSSYEQYF. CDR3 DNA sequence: TGTGCCAGCAGAGCGGGGAGCTCCTACGAGCAGTACTTC.

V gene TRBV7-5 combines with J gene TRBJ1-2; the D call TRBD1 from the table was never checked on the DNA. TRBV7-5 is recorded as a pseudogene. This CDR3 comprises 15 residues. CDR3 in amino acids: CARSYCHRGVNGYTF. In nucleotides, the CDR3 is TGTGCCAGAAGCTACTGTCACAGGGGAGTCAATGGCTACACCTTC.

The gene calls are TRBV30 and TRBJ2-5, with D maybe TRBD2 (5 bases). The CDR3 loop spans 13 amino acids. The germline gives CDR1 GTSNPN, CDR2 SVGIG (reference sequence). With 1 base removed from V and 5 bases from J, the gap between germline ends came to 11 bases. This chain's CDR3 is CAWSAEVGETQYF. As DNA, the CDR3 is TGTGCCTGGAGTGCGGAGGTCGGGGAGACCCAGTACTTC. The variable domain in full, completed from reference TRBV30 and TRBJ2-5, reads SQTIHQWPATLVQPVGSPLSLECTVEGTSNPNLYWYRQAAGRGLQLLFYSVGIGQISSEVPQNLSASRPQDRQFILSSKKLLLSDSGFYLCAWSAEVGETQYFGPGTRLLVL.

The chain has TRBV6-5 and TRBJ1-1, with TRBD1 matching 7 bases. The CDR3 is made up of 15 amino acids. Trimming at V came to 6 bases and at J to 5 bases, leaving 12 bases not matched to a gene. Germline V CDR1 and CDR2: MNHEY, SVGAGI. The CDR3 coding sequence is TGTGCCAGCAGATCGCTTAAGGGGGCAGGTACTGAAGCTTTCTTT. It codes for CASRSLKGAGTEAFF.